The clone carrying this TCR beta chain came up once. The antigen is not known. This sample stems from a study of cytomegalovirus exposure and HLA in healthy donors. Study-wide results and caveats: Immune exposure was documented only through CMV serostatus. One variant, a missense change in DCLRE1C, was linked in a later analysis to TCR beta V- and J-gene trimming.

PCR was performed using 60 Vbeta and 13 Jbeta primers. The protocol was immunoSEQ multiplex PCR, while the TCRdb copy is restricted to in-frame clones and leaves out a portion. The data show about 160,000 clones, with 80% seen just once and about 4.3% held by the top ten. V shed 7 bases and J shed 3 bases, with 16 bases lying between them. Germline-derived CDR1 and CDR2 are MDHEN and SYDVKM. There are 14 residues in the CDR3. The TCR comes from a man aged 25 to 45 in good health and CMV-seronegative. Sequenced input: PBMCs. V and J are TRBV28 and TRBJ2-7; a weak D match, TRBD1 (5 bases). The chain's CDR3 is CASTLQGISYEQYF. The DNA of the CDR3 is TGTGCCAGCACCTTGCAGGGAATCAGCTACGAGCAGTACTTC. The whole variable domain, filled in from reference TRBV28 and TRBJ2-7, reads DVKVTQSSRYLVKRTGEKVFLECVQDMDHENMFWYRQDPGLGLRLIYFSYDVKMKEKGDIPEGYSVSREKKERFSLILESASTNQTSMYLCASTLQGISYEQYFGPGTRLTVT.